This entry is about one T cell receptor (beta chain). TCRdb reprocessed the RT-PCR reads via MiXCR and lists one record per CDR3 protein. The data show under 200,000 distinct CDR3 sequences, around 30% seen once. Losses at the gene ends were 5 bases for V and 2 bases for J; bases not matched to a gene: 3. The CDR3 is 13 amino acids. Germline lookup yields CDR1 SEHNR and CDR2 FQNEAQ (reference sequence). The data originate from a study of patients and donors after allogeneic stem cell transplantation. V is TRBV7-9 and J is TRBJ2-7; 7 bases map to TRBD1. Sequencing was done on a sample of blood, either unsorted or a sorted T cell fraction (not recorded which). The sequence came from a human donor who was either an allogeneic HSCT recipient or a stem cell or donor lymphocyte infusion donor (not recorded which). It is not recorded whose cells these are; they may come from a transplant donor. CDR3 DNA sequence: TGTGCCAGCAGCCGGGACAGCACCTACGAGCAGTACTTC. Its protein product is CASSRDSTYEQYF.